The 11 T cell receptor beta chains in this list originate from one sample, sequenced in a study of blood T cell repertoires in COVID-19. Data came from immunoSEQ multiplex PCR; TCRdb stores just in-frame clones and leaves some out. The sample has roughly 380,000 clones, roughly nine tenths seen once. The sample taken for sequencing was peripheral blood. The receptors originated from a woman aged 55 to 70 with COVID-19, enrolled during active disease.

The CDR3 bases are TGTGCCAGCAGCCCAAAGAGGGGACAGGGCACTGAAGCTTTCTTT. Translation gives CASSPKRGQGTEAFF. The chain carries TRBV5-6 and TRBJ1-1, with 9 bases aligning to TRBD1. This CDR3 has 15 amino acids. Trimming removed 4 bases from V and 4 bases from J; junction bases left unmatched: 8. Germline CDR1 and CDR2: SGHDT and YYEEEE.

J is TRBJ1-3 and V is TRBV19; 7 bases map to TRBD1. From germline, CDR1 is LNHDA and CDR2 SQIVND (reference sequence). There are 15 residues in the CDR3. V was pared by 5 bases and J by 0 bases, with 4 bases of the junction left unmatched. DNA of the CDR3: TGTGCCAGTAGTGCTGGGGACAGCTCTGGAAACACCATATATTTT. It specifies CASSAGDSSGNTIYF. The full variable domain, rest sourced from reference TRBV19 and TRBJ1-3, is DGGITQSPKYLFRKEGQNVTLSCEQNLNHDAMYWYRQDPGQGLRLIYYSQIVNDFQKGDIAEGYSVSREKKESFPLTVTSAQKNPTAFYLCASSAGDSSGNTIYFGEGSWLTVV.

The V gene is TRBV21-1, the J gene TRBJ2-1; the DNA was not used to check the table's D call, TRBD2. TRBV21-1 is given as a pseudogene. CDR3 size: 18 residues. The CDR3 DNA reads as TGTGCCAGCAGCAACGACCGGGGACTAGCGGGGGGGCCGAATGAGCAGTTCTTC. The encoded protein is CASSNDRGLAGGPNEQFF.

The chain couples TRBV4-1 to TRBJ1-1, with 7 bases that match TRBD1. V gave up 2 bases and J gave up 0 bases; unmatched junction bases: 3. CDR1 is MGHRA and CDR2 is YSYEKL in the germline V gene. This CDR3 is 15 amino acids long. CDR3 sequence reads: CASSQRDRMNTEAFF. Written as DNA, the CDR3 is TGCGCCAGCAGCCAACGGGACAGAATGAACACTGAAGCTTTCTTT.

The chain employs TRBV5-1 and TRBJ2-5; 12 bases align to TRBD2. The V gene's germline CDR1 is SGHRS and CDR2 YFSETQ. The CDR3 loop spans 15 amino acids. Trimming took 3 bases from V and 5 from J; bases not matched to a gene: 5. The CDR3 protein is CASSSGLAGWETQYF. For the CDR3, the DNA is TGCGCCAGCAGCTCAGGACTAGCGGGGTGGGAGACCCAGTACTTC.

The gene calls are TRBV3-1 (or the pseudogene TRBV3-2) and TRBJ2-4, with 10 bases lining up with TRBD2. Trimming at V came to 4 bases and at J to 7 bases, leaving 4 bases not matched to a gene. CDR1 LGHDT and CDR2 YNNKEL come from the germline V gene (reference sequence). This CDR3 spans 14 amino acids. The CDR3 region has the DNA TGTGCCAGCAGCCGGAGCGGGGGGGCCAACATTCAGTACTTC. The encoded protein is CASSRSGGANIQYF.

The genes are TRBV30 and TRBJ2-1, with 11 bases identical to TRBD2. V lost 6 bases to trimming and J lost 6 bases; unmatched junction nucleotides: 10. The CDR3 extends over 15 amino acids. The germline V gene encodes CDR1 GTSNPN and CDR2 SVGIG (reference sequence). For the CDR3, the DNA is TGTGCCTGCAAGTCCCCCGGGACTAGCGGCAATGAGCAGTTCTTC. Its protein product is CACKSPGTSGNEQFF.

The chain carries TRBV6-1 and TRBJ1-1; TRBD1 is a possible D gene (6 bases). V was clipped by 4 bases and J by 0 bases, with 15 bases between them. Per germline, CDR1 MNHNS and CDR2 SASEGT. This CDR3 region has 16 residues. CDR3 sequence: CASSAWDTNMNTEAFF. The DNA for the CDR3 is TGTGCCAGCAGTGCCTGGGACACTAACATGAACACTGAAGCTTTCTTT.

The chain links TRBV24-1 to TRBJ1-1, with 9 bases identical to TRBD1. In germline, CDR1 is KGHDR, CDR2 SFDVKD. The CDR3 covers 16 residues. Unmatched junction bases numbered 11, after V lost 5 bases and J lost 5 bases. As DNA, the CDR3 is TGTGCCACCAGTGTATGGCAGGACAGGGGACTTACTGAAGCTTTCTTT. This codes for CATSVWQDRGLTEAFF.

The chain couples TRBV7-2 to TRBJ1-3; D gene ambiguous. The V gene's germline CDR1 is SGHTA and CDR2 FQGNSA. V was cut by 2 bases and J by 1 base, with 18 bases left in between. This CDR3 region has 18 residues. CDR3 nucleotides: TGTGCCAGCAGCTTAACCCCCTTGGAGGGTTTTTCTGGAAACACCATATATTTT. This encodes CASSLTPLEGFSGNTIYF.

This clone was seen a single time. The chain recombines TRBV14 with TRBJ2-3, with D possibly being TRBD2 (5 bases). The CDR3 has 15 residues. Per the germline V gene, CDR1 is SGHDN and CDR2 is FVKESK. The V gene lost 1 base and the J gene lost 2 bases, with 10 bases spanning the gap. CDR3 residues: CASSQATGTTDTQYF. CDR3 in DNA: TGTGCCAGCAGCCAAGCTACGGGAACCACAGATACGCAGTATTTT. Looking up the rest from reference TRBV14 and TRBJ2-3 gives the full variable domain: EAGVTQFPSHSVIEKGQTVTLRCDPISGHDNLYWYRRVMGKEIKFLLHFVKESKQDESGMPNNRFLAERTGGTYSTLKVQPAELEDSGVYFCASSQATGTTDTQYFGPGTRLTVL.